These T cell receptor beta chains were read from a single sample in a study of blood T cell repertoires in COVID-19. The data were produced by immunoSEQ multiplex PCR, yet TCRdb's version contains in-frame clones alone and is incomplete. The profile covers under 95,000 clones, with roughly nine tenths appearing a single time and 5% to 6% taken by the ten largest. The sequenced sample was peripheral blood. Receptors were obtained from a man aged 60-69 years with acute or convalescent COVID-19. Both conserved end residues are part of each CDR3. A D gene is named only where the DNA matches it firmly. Not every row has a clone size; where given, it reads once, few, many or a size class.

>TRBV7-9|TRBJ1-2|NA|NA
TGTGCCAGCAGCTTAGATCAGGGCGTTCCGTCAAACTATGGCTACACCTTC
CASSLDQGVPSNYGYTF
>TRBV4-3|TRBJ2-2|many|TRBD1
TGCGCCAGCAGCCAACCTCCGGGACAGATGAACACCGGGGAGCTGTTTTTT
CASSQPPGQMNTGELFF
>TRBV19|TRBJ1-1|NA|NA
TGTGCCAGTACCCACAGGGTAGGGAACACTGAAGCTTTCTTT
CASTHRVGNTEAFF
>TRBV25-1|TRBJ2-5|NA|TRBD1
TGTGCCAGCAGTCAACCTTCTACAGGGGTTGGAGAGACCCAGTACTTC
CASSQPSTGVGETQYF
>TRBV7-9|TRBJ2-3|NA|NA
TGTGCCAGCAGTTCCCCCGAGGAAACTTCAGAATATACGCAGTATTTT
CASSSPEETSEYTQYF
>TRBV4-3|TRBJ1-1|NA|TRBD1
TGCGCCAGCAGCCAAGGGACAGGGGGGGGCACTGAAGCTTTCTTT
CASSQGTGGGTEAFF
>TRBV7-9|TRBJ1-1|few|NA
TGTGCCAGCAGCTCCCTAACAGGTCCTGAAGCTTTCTTT
CASSSLTGPEAFF
>TRBV7-2|TRBJ1-1|NA|TRBD1
TGTGCCAGCAGCTTAGGGGTCAGGGGGATAACTGAAGCTTTCTTT
CASSLGVRGITEAFF
>TRBV6-2/TRBV6-3|TRBJ1-5|NA|TRBD1
TGTGCCAGCAGTTACCCGGGACAGGGGCCTCAGCCCCAGCATTTT
CASSYPGQGPQPQHF
>TRBV3-1/TRBV3-2|TRBJ1-3|NA|NA
TGTGCCAGCAGCCAACCTCCAGGACAGAAACGAAACACCATATATTTT
CASSQPPGQKRNTIYF
>TRBV5-6|TRBJ1-1|few|NA
TGTGCCAGCAGCCGGGGGGCCAAGAACACTGAAGCTTTCTTT
CASSRGAKNTEAFF
>TRBV7-6|TRBJ2-7|NA|TRBD2
TGTGCCAGCAGCCCCCGGAGCGGGGTGGGCGAGCAGTACTTC
CASSPRSGVGEQYF
>TRBV18|TRBJ1-1|NA|NA
TGTGCCAGCTCACCTAAGGGCGTAGGGGTGATGAACACTGAAGCTTTCTTT
CASSPKGVGVMNTEAFF
>TRBV5-1|TRBJ2-5|NA|TRBD1
TGCGCCAGCAGCTGGCCGGGACAGGGTGAGACCCAGTACTTC
CASSWPGQGETQYF
>TRBV19|TRBJ1-1|NA|NA
TGTGCCAGTAGTACTCAGGGGAACACTGAAGCTTTCTTT
CASSTQGNTEAFF
>TRBV6-1|TRBJ1-1|once|NA
TGTGCCAGCAGTGAACTGGGCGGGAAAGCTTTCTTT
CASSELGGKAFF
>TRBV3-1/TRBV3-2|TRBJ1-1|NA|NA
TGTGCCAGCAGCCGCGCTCAGGGTAACACTGAAGCTTTCTTT
CASSRAQGNTEAFF
>TRBV21-1|TRBJ2-1|NA|NA
TGTGCCAGCAGCAAAGTTATTGGACAGGGGGCTAATGAGCAGTTCTTC
CASSKVIGQGANEQFF
>TRBV7-2|TRBJ2-5|NA|TRBD2
TGTGCCAGCAGCTTAGGACTAGCGGGATATGAGACCCAGTACTTC
CASSLGLAGYETQYF
>TRBV18|TRBJ2-4|once|NA
TGTGCCAGCTCACCGCCCTTCGGGGGAGGGGGGCAAGAAGCCAAAAACATTCAGTACTTC
CASSPPFGGGGQEAKNIQYF
>TRBV4-3|TRBJ1-1|NA|NA
TGCGCCAGCAGCCAAGGGCCTGACACTGAAGCTTTCTTT
CASSQGPDTEAFF
>TRBV7-2|TRBJ2-7|NA|TRBD2
TGTGCCAGCAGCTCGCCGGGCGGGCGGGGGATCTACGAGCAGTACTTC
CASSSPGGRGIYEQYF
>TRBV9|TRBJ1-3|once|NA
TGTGCCAGCAGCCAAGGCGGGGGGGCCACTGGAAACACCATATATTTT
CASSQGGGATGNTIYF
>TRBV16|TRBJ1-2|once|TRBD1
TGTGCCAGCAGCCAATCTGGGCAGGGGGCTGGTGGCTACACCTTC
CASSQSGQGAGGYTF
>TRBV9|TRBJ1-1|few|TRBD1
TGTGCCAGCAGCTTATACAGGGGTGAGGACACTGAAGCTTTCTTT
CASSLYRGEDTEAFF
>TRBV19|TRBJ1-6|NA|NA
TGTGCCAGTAGTATGCCCGGGAGACATAATTCACCCCTCCACTTT
CASSMPGRHNSPLHF
>TRBV11-2|TRBJ2-7|NA|NA
TGTGCCAGCAGCTTAGAGGTCGGGGGCTCCTACGAGCAGTACTTC
CASSLEVGGSYEQYF
>TRBV29-1|TRBJ1-2|NA|NA
TGCAGCGTAGACCGGGACTTCTATGGCTACACCTTC
CSVDRDFYGYTF
>TRBV11-2|TRBJ2-1|NA|TRBD2
TGTGCCAGCAGCCCTCTAGCGGGCAACTACAATGAGCAGTTCTTC
CASSPLAGNYNEQFF
>TRBV4-3|TRBJ1-5|NA|NA
TGCGCCAGCAGCCAAGACTATAGCAATCAGCCCCAGCATTTT
CASSQDYSNQPQHF
>TRBV7-2|TRBJ2-1|NA|TRBD2
TGTGCCAGCAGCTTAGCTCCCAGGGAGGGAAATGAGCAGTTCTTC
CASSLAPREGNEQFF
>TRBV15|TRBJ1-1|NA|NA
TGTGCCACCAGCAGGTGGGGGGTTAGCACTGAAGCTTTCTTT
CATSRWGVSTEAFF
>TRBV6-2/TRBV6-3|TRBJ2-1|NA|TRBD2
TGTGCCAGCAGTTACGGACTAGGGAAGACTTATGAGCAGTTCTTC
CASSYGLGKTYEQFF
>TRBV28|TRBJ2-7|NA|NA
TGTGCCAGCTCCCCCGGACAGTCCTACGAGCAGTACTTC
CASSPGQSYEQYF
>TRBV5-6|TRBJ2-3|once|TRBD2
TGTGCCAGCAGCGACTTACTAGCGGGGGGGCAGTATTTT
CASSDLLAGGQYF
>TRBV19|TRBJ1-5|NA|TRBD1
TGTGCCAGTAGTATAGGACAGGGTAGAGGTAGCAATCAGCCCCAGCATTTT
CASSIGQGRGSNQPQHF
>TRBV30|TRBJ2-5|few|NA
TGTGCCTGGAGTGTAGGTGGGGGGGCAGAGACCCAGTACTTC
CAWSVGGGAETQYF
>TRBV27|TRBJ2-5|NA|TRBD1
TGTGCCAGCAGTCCACAGGGGGCGCCCGAGACCCAGTACTTC
CASSPQGAPETQYF
>TRBV21-1|TRBJ1-6|few|NA
TGTGCCAGCAGCAAATTGCGCGGTCAGCGACGGTCACCCCTCCACTTT
CASSKLRGQRRSPLHF
>TRBV4-3|TRBJ1-5|NA|NA
TGCGCCAGCAGCCAAGATAAAGGGGCGGATCAGCCCCAGCATTTT
CASSQDKGADQPQHF
>TRBV9|TRBJ1-2|NA|NA
TGTGCCAGCAGCGTAGAAGGGGCCGTCTATGGCTACACCTTC
CASSVEGAVYGYTF
>TRBV30|TRBJ2-7|NA|NA
TGTGCCTGGAGTGTCGGTCCGGGCTCCTACGAGCAGTACTTC
CAWSVGPGSYEQYF
>TRBV24-1|TRBJ2-7|NA|NA
TGTGCCACCAGTGATAATAAGCTGGGCATGGAGCAGTACTTC
CATSDNKLGMEQYF
>TRBV12-1|TRBJ1-4|NA|NA
TGTGCCAGCCTTCAGTTCCGTGAAAAACTGTTTTTT
CASLQFREKLFF
>TRBV19|TRBJ2-1|NA|TRBD2
TGTGCCAGTAGGGGCTGGCGGGGGGCTAGGGATGAGCAGTTCTTC
CASRGWRGARDEQFF
>TRBV7-2|TRBJ2-2|NA|TRBD1
TGTGCCAGCAGAACACAGGGGCTGGGCACCGGGGAGCTGTTTTTT
CASRTQGLGTGELFF
>TRBV29-1|TRBJ2-2|NA|NA
TGCAGCGTAGAGGGCACCGGGGAGCTGTTTTTT
CSVEGTGELFF